The 27 T cell receptor beta chains below all came from one sample that was sequenced in a study of T cells in Graves' hyperthyroidism and ophthalmopathy. The investigators amplified TCR beta CDR3 regions from RNA transcripts. The TCR CDR3 first-round RT-PCR relied on the HTBI primer set. Each CDR3 protein gets one entry after TCRdb re-called the multiplex PCR reads with MiXCR. The top ten clones hold 6.5% to 8% of a sample with about 560,000 distinct CDR3 sequences, about 15% of them seen once. Sequencing was carried out using blood. The source of these receptors is a woman in her 30s with Graves' hyperthyroidism.

This clonotype showed up many times. The chain has TRBV28 and TRBJ2-5; D could derive from TRBD1 or TRBD2 (5 bases each). V dropped 5 bases and J dropped 0 bases, with 10 bases sitting between them. The V gene's germline CDR1 is MDHEN and CDR2 SYDVKM. This CDR3 region has 14 residues. The DNA for the CDR3 is TGTGCCAGCAGTCCTGGGGGTAACCAAGAGACCCAGTACTTC. Its translation: CASSPGGNQETQYF.

J is TRBJ2-7 and V is TRBV4-2; 14 nucleotides agree with TRBD2. V was pared by 4 bases and J by 0 bases, with 8 bases of the junction left unmatched. The CDR3 loop spans 18 amino acids. Per the germline V gene, CDR1 is LGHNA and CDR2 is YNFKEQ. Here the CDR3 reads CASSRETSGRALSYEQYF. CDR3 DNA sequence: TGTGCCAGCAGCCGCGAGACTAGCGGGAGGGCCCTCTCCTACGAGCAGTACTTC.

In its sample, this clonotype was seen a few times. The chain combines TRBV28 with TRBJ1-4, with 10 nucleotides matching TRBD1. The CDR3 sequence is 15 residues long. The junction had 8 bases not matched to a gene; V was cut back by 1 base and J by 12 bases. Germline values: CDR1 MDHEN, CDR2 SYDVKM. In DNA form, the CDR3 reads TGTGCCAGCAGTTTATTGGGACAGGGGTACGGAGAACTGTTTTTT. Translation gives CASSLLGQGYGELFF.

The chain employs TRBV12-3 or TRBV12-4 and TRBJ1-6; no clear D gene. Trimming cost V 0 bases and J 9 bases, with 9 bases left between them. The CDR3 totals 14 residues. For the CDR3, the DNA is TGTGCCAGCAGTTTAGCGGTTGGCGGTTCACCCCTCCACTTT. This encodes CASSLAVGGSPLHF.

This rearrangement joins TRBV4-3 to TRBJ1-5; D is ambiguous. The CDR3 runs 16 residues. V lost 1 base and J lost 2, with 12 bases in between. CDR1 is LGHNA, CDR2 YSLEER, per germline. CDR3 sequence: CASSQVIASGNQPQHF. Here the CDR3 DNA reads TGCGCCAGCAGCCAAGTTATTGCTTCGGGCAATCAGCCCCAGCATTTT.

The chain is built from TRBV5-4 and TRBJ1-2; no firm D call. This CDR3 has 14 amino acids. Per the germline V gene, CDR1 is SGHNT and CDR2 is YYREEE (reference sequence). V lost 6 bases and J lost 0, with 12 bases in between. Here the CDR3 DNA reads TGTGCCAGCACAAGACATGACCCTAACTATGGCTACACCTTC. It encodes CASTRHDPNYGYTF.

At least ten counts were recorded for this clonotype. The chain joins TRBV27 to TRBJ1-6, with 9 bases fitting TRBD1. Trimming took 6 bases from V and 7 from J; bases not matched to a gene: 10. The CDR3 totals 16 residues. Germline values: CDR1 MNHEY, CDR2 SMNVEV (reference sequence). CDR3 loop: CASRKGVGQGNSPLHF. The CDR3 DNA is TGTGCCAGCAGAAAAGGTGTCGGACAGGGGAATTCACCCCTCCACTTT.

In its sample, this clonotype was seen a few times. This sequence joins TRBV5-5 and TRBJ2-2; D uncertain. Germline CDR1 and CDR2: SGHKS and YYEKEE (reference sequence). The CDR3 consists of 16 residues. V was trimmed by 0 bases and J by 2 bases, leaving 11 bases between them. DNA for the CDR3: TGTGCCAGCAGCTTGGAAGTCTGGCACAACACCGGGGAGCTGTTTTTT. Protein sequence: CASSLEVWHNTGELFF. Full variable domain (rest looked up from reference TRBV5-5 and TRBJ2-2): DAGVTQSPTHLIKTRGQQVTLRCSPISGHKSVSWYQQVLGQGPQFIFQYYEKEERGRGNFPDRFSARQFPNYSSELNVNALLLGDSALYLCASSLEVWHNTGELFFGEGSRLTVL.

In this sample, this clonotype turned up many times. V gene TRBV7-2 combines with J gene TRBJ2-7; TRBD2 might be the D (6 bases). Germline loops: CDR1 SGHTA, CDR2 FQGNSA. Trimming cost V 4 bases and J 2 bases, with 15 bases left between them. The CDR3 loop spans 15 amino acids. CDR3 DNA sequence: TGTGCCAGCAGCTCCTACGGGGGAGCGGCCTACGAGCAGTACTTC. This translates into CASSSYGGAAYEQYF.

V is TRBV6-1 and J is TRBJ1-2; 12 bases line up with TRBD1. From germline, CDR1 is MNHNS and CDR2 SASEGT. J gave up 2 bases and V 5 bases, and 6 bases lay outside the gene matches. There are 16 residues in the CDR3. DNA of the CDR3: TGTGCCAGCAGTAGGGACAGGGGGCTGGCAAACTATGGCTACACCTTC. Its translation: CASSRDRGLANYGYTF.

This clonotype was recorded at least ten times. CDR3 loop: CASSFRTNTEAFF. The DNA of the CDR3 is TGTGCCAGCAGCTTTCGCACGAACACTGAAGCTTTCTTT. The chain is built from TRBV11-1 and TRBJ1-1, with D unclear. Germline V gene lookup returns CDR1 SGHAT and CDR2 FQDESV (reference sequence). V dropped 3 bases and J dropped 1 base, with 6 bases sitting between them. The CDR3 spans 13 residues.

The rearrangement links TRBV20-1 to TRBJ2-1; tentative D call: TRBD2 (5 bases). V lost 6 bases, J lost 0 bases, and 15 bases lay in between. The CDR3 spans 15 residues. CDR1 is DFQATT and CDR2 is SNEGSKA in the germline V gene (reference sequence). The CDR3 reads CSAALGLGSYNEQFF. The CDR3 DNA is TGCAGTGCAGCCCTCGGACTGGGCTCCTACAATGAGCAGTTCTTC.

The table lists this clonotype with many counts. The rearrangement links TRBV15 to TRBJ2-7, with 9 bases aligning to TRBD2. Germline CDR1 and CDR2: LNHNV and YYDKDF (reference sequence). This CDR3 spans 16 amino acids. J gave up 4 bases and V 0 bases, and 7 bases lay outside the gene matches. CDR3 DNA: TGTGCCACCAGCAGAGAGGCGGGAGGGCCGGGTTACGAGCAGTACTTC. This sequence encodes CATSREAGGPGYEQYF.

Concerning this clonotype: This CDR3 fails to terminate in the conserved phenylalanine or tryptophan, so it likely reflects a read error. This chain joins TRBV27 and TRBJ1-5; D is unclear. CDR1 and CDR2 from the germline V gene are MNHEY and SMNVEV (reference sequence). Trimming pared 5 bases from V and 3 bases from J, leaving 17 bases between. The CDR3 consists of 16 residues. CDR3 protein: CASSGLTGKDNQPQHS. The DNA of the CDR3 is TGTGCCAGCAGTGGTTTGACGGGAAAGGACAATCAGCCCCAGCATTCT.

This clonotype was counted a few times. The V gene is TRBV29-1, the J gene TRBJ2-3, with D unclear. Trimming stripped 2 bases from V and 3 bases from J, with 9 bases between. Per the germline V gene, CDR1 is SQVTM and CDR2 is ANQGSEA. CDR3 length: 13 residues. In DNA, the CDR3 is TGCAGCGTTGAACGAGTTGGGACAGATACGCAGTATTTT. The encoded protein is CSVERVGTDTQYF.

The chain joins TRBV7-9 to TRBJ1-2, with 8 bases aligning to TRBD1. The CDR3 runs to 15 residues. Germline trimming cut 4 bases from V and 2 bases from J; bases unmatched to any gene: 6. Germline values: CDR1 SEHNR, CDR2 FQNEAQ (reference sequence). The CDR3 sequence is CASSSPGQENYGYTF. The DNA for the CDR3 is TGTGCCAGCAGCTCTCCGGGACAGGAGAACTATGGCTACACCTTC.

This clonotype was seen many times. The genes are TRBV7-2 and TRBJ1-1; D unresolved. CDR3 length equals 15 residues. Germline V gives CDR1 SGHTA, CDR2 FQGNSA. Trimming removed 1 base at V and 1 base at J, with 10 bases between. The CDR3 loop reads CASSLVTAPNTEAFF. The CDR3 nucleotides read TGTGCCAGCAGCTTAGTTACAGCACCGAACACTGAAGCTTTCTTT.

This clonotype was counted ten times or more. The chain employs TRBV28 and TRBJ2-7; D is perhaps TRBD1 (6 bases). With 4 bases removed from V and 7 bases from J, the gap between germline ends came to 17 bases. This CDR3 contains 14 residues. The V gene's germline CDR1 is MDHEN and CDR2 SYDVKM. The CDR3 loop reads CASSSRLRGREQYF. The CDR3 DNA follows: TGTGCCAGCAGTTCTCGGCTCAGGGGTAGGGAGCAGTACTTC.

On this clonotype itself: A much more abundant neighbour one base away suggests this may be a read error. Here the CDR3 omits its conserved ending phenylalanine or tryptophan, so a read error is the likely source. The chain has TRBV28 and TRBJ2-1, with D uncertain. The germline CDR1 and CDR2 sequences are MDHEN and SYDVKM. The CDR3 has 15 amino acids. V was trimmed by 7 bases and J by 1 base, leaving 14 bases between them. The CDR3 nucleotides read TGTGCCAGCACCCCCAGTTGGGGTTCCTACAATGAGCAGTTCTTA. The encoded protein is CASTPSWGSYNEQFL.

This clonotype was found many times. V usage is TRBV11-2 and J usage is TRBJ2-2, with D maybe TRBD2 (6 bases). Looked up from germline, CDR1 is SGHAT and CDR2 is FQNNGV. This CDR3 is built from 17 residues. Trimming took off 4 bases at V and 4 bases at J, with 19 bases between the two ends. CDR3 sequence: CASSSGVGVTFTGELFF. The CDR3 DNA is TGTGCCAGCAGCTCGGGAGTGGGGGTCACTTTCACCGGGGAGCTGTTTTTT.

This chain links TRBV5-1 with TRBJ1-1; D gene uncertain. Germline V gene sequence: CDR1 SGHRS, CDR2 YFSETQ. The V end was cut by 0 bases, the J end by 8 bases, with 14 bases between. The CDR3 totals 14 residues. CDR3 region: CASSLGQTVNEAFF. Here the CDR3 DNA reads TGCGCCAGCAGCTTGGGGCAGACCGTTAACGAAGCTTTCTTT. The variable domain in full, with the rest retrieved from reference TRBV5-1 and TRBJ1-1, is KAGVTQTPRYLIKTRGQQVTLSCSPISGHRSVSWYQQTPGQGLQFLFEYFSETQRNKGNFPGRFSGRQFSNSRSEMNVSTLELGDSALYLCASSLGQTVNEAFFGQGTRLTVV.

Worth noting for this clonotype: A read error may explain this, as a much larger clone is one base away. The gene calls are TRBV9 and TRBJ2-7; D is possibly TRBD1 or TRBD2 (5 bases each). Per germline, CDR1 SGDLS and CDR2 YYNGEE. Deletions cut 3 bases from V and 6 bases from J, with 16 bases between. The CDR3 sequence is 14 residues long. For the CDR3, the DNA is TGTGCCAGCAGCGCCGGGACCGATCCCTGCGAGCAGTACTTC. It codes for CASSAGTDPCEQYF.

The chain joins TRBV2 to TRBJ2-2; 7 bases fit TRBD2. CDR3 size: 16 residues. Trimming cost V 5 bases and J 4 bases; bases outside gene matches: 10. Per the germline V gene, CDR1 is SNHLY and CDR2 is FYNNEI. The DNA for the CDR3 is TGTGCCAGCAGTTACTTGGCGGGAGTCGGCACCGGGGAGCTGTTTTTT. Protein product: CASSYLAGVGTGELFF.

V and J are TRBV5-1 and TRBJ2-2, with 15 bases aligning to TRBD2. Germline values: CDR1 SGHRS, CDR2 YFSETQ. The V and J ends lost 2 bases and 3 bases, in that order; junction bases with no gene match: 11. The CDR3 spans 20 residues. Here the CDR3 reads CASSFDVGTSGRRHTGELFF. The CDR3 coding sequence is TGCGCCAGCAGCTTTGATGTCGGGACTAGCGGGAGGAGGCACACCGGGGAGCTGTTTTTT. Using reference TRBV5-1 and TRBJ2-2 for the parts outside the CDR3, the full variable domain is KAGVTQTPRYLIKTRGQQVTLSCSPISGHRSVSWYQQTPGQGLQFLFEYFSETQRNKGNFPGRFSGRQFSNSRSEMNVSTLELGDSALYLCASSFDVGTSGRRHTGELFFGEGSRLTVL.

This clonotype was detected ten times or more. This chain uses TRBV2 with TRBJ1-5; D unclear. The germline V gene has CDR1 SNHLY and CDR2 FYNNEI. The CDR3 sequence is 14 residues long. The V gene lost 4 bases and the J gene lost 3 bases, with 10 bases spanning the gap. The CDR3 is CASSGRSANQPQHF. CDR3 bases: TGTGCCAGCAGTGGGAGGTCAGCCAATCAGCCCCAGCATTTT.

This clonotype was recorded at least ten times. V and J are TRBV3-1 and TRBJ2-5, with 7 nucleotides matching TRBD1. Germline CDR1 is LGHDT and CDR2 is YNNKEL (reference sequence). CDR3 length: 16 amino acids. V shed 5 bases, J shed 2 bases, and the junction held 11 bases outside the gene matches. CDR3 residues: CASSERLGTVQETQYF. Here the CDR3 DNA reads TGTGCCAGCAGCGAACGACTCGGGACAGTACAAGAGACCCAGTACTTC.

In this sample, this clonotype turned up many times. The chain employs TRBV27 and TRBJ1-5; 10 bases are a match to TRBD1. The CDR3 is 16 amino acids. Germline CDR1 MNHEY, CDR2 SMNVEV (reference sequence). J lost 4 bases, V lost 8 bases, and 11 bases had no gene match. CDR3 bases: TGTGCCAGCCTCACGACCGGGACAGGGGTGAATCAGCCCCAGCATTTT. Protein: CASLTTGTGVNQPQHF.